This is a list of T cell receptor beta chains from one sample in a study of tumor and adjacent non-tumor tissue in lung cancer. In TCRdb, the multiplex PCR reads were re-called with MiXCR into one record per CDR3 protein. This sample has roughly 200,000 distinct CDR3 sequences, with roughly 70% found just once. Sequencing was done on a sample of lung tumor tissue. The source is a man aged 55 to 70 with non-small cell lung cancer. The CDR3 runs from the conserved cysteine through the conserved F or W. The D gene is left open where the match is weak.

v_call,j_call,d_call,cdr3_aa
TRBV6-5,TRBJ2-3,.,CAIGYKGSTDTQYF
TRBV28,TRBJ1-5,TRBD1,CASSGGTANQPQHF
TRBV11-1,TRBJ2-5,.,CASISGEPQTGRGGTQYF
TRBV28,TRBJ1-2,.,CASSGRYGYTF
TRBV29-1,TRBJ2-2,.,CSAERANTGELFF
TRBV12-3/TRBV12-4,TRBJ1-1,TRBD1,CASSKGRDRNTEAFF
TRBV28,TRBJ2-3,.,CASTIQGRDTQYF
TRBV5-6,TRBJ2-7,.,CASSSPTANEQCF
TRBV4-1,TRBJ2-1,.,CASSQDLTSYNEQFF
TRBV6-2/TRBV6-3,TRBJ1-2,.,CGSRPRTDYGYTF
TRBV4-3,TRBJ1-1,.,CASSQDVLGSSGIEAFF
TRBV30,TRBJ2-5,TRBD1,CVWTPGQGATKTQYF
TRBV6-2/TRBV6-3,TRBJ2-1,.,CGGTERTARNEQFF
TRBV4-2,TRBJ1-1,.,CASSLARDAEAFF
TRBV28,TRBJ2-7,.,CASSPSLDSPEQYF
TRBV29-1,TRBJ2-7,TRBD2,CSVVIRAGGPGEQYF
TRBV4-2,TRBJ2-5,.,CASSHAGLAQETQYF
TRBV20-1,TRBJ2-3,TRBD2,CNALLSSGEADTQYF
TRBV5-6,TRBJ2-1,.,CTSTPLRIAHERFF
TRBV11-2,TRBJ1-1,.,CASSTQEATEAFF
TRBV20-1,TRBJ1-5,.,CSVRRGSNQPQHF
TRBV10-1,TRBJ2-3,.,CASSTTSDALYF
TRBV20-1,TRBJ1-1,.,CSTVEVMNTVAFF
TRBV11-3,TRBJ2-6,TRBD1,CASSLRSQGDTGANVLTF
TRBV12-3/TRBV12-4,TRBJ1-4,.,CASSRHDLNEKLFF
TRBV11-3,TRBJ2-7,.,CASRSSGRQSERYF
TRBV7-9,TRBJ1-2,.,CATCLGYPVGYTF
TRBV5-6,TRBJ1-5,.,CTSNLGSSNQPQHF
TRBV20-1,TRBJ2-7,.,CSAYTASSYEQYF
TRBV28,TRBJ2-7,.,CGSSFYYEQYF
TRBV4-3,TRBJ2-1,.,CASSQVFNNEQFF
TRBV5-1,TRBJ2-7,TRBD1,CASSLTGGSYVQYF
TRBV6-2/TRBV6-3,TRBJ1-5,.,CACSPSATQPQHF
TRBV4-3,TRBJ1-5,.,CASSQDPGKQPQRF
TRBV20-1,TRBJ1-1,.,CSALRPAGNTEAFF
TRBV6-2/TRBV6-3,TRBJ2-1,TRBD2,CASAHLAGVFLEQFF
TRBV20-1,TRBJ2-1,.,CSAREVVAINEQFF
TRBV29-1,TRBJ2-5,TRBD1,CSVPGQQETQYF
TRBV5-5,TRBJ1-1,.,CASSLTGKTEAFF